This entry concerns a single T cell receptor beta chain. This sample is drawn from a study of blood T cell repertoires in COVID-19. The wider study: PBMCs, B-cell-depleted T cells, or T cells were the source of the cDNA or gDNA that made up the material.

Assay: immunoSEQ multiplex PCR; the TCRdb copy retains only in-frame clones and omits some. The sample lists fewer than 350,000 clones; 85% were seen once. Participants spanned ages about 18 to 100 years and resided in roughly 22 US areas. The CDR3 has 18 amino acids. Input material: PBMCs or T cells enriched from blood (not recorded which). This clonotype was obtained from a young woman who had been exposed to COVID-19. The chain carries TRBV21-1 and TRBJ2-3; TRBD2 is taken as the D call from the table, unchecked against the DNA. TRBV21-1 is recorded as a pseudogene. CDR3 residues: CASSKPTWEPLYTDTQYF. CDR3 DNA: TGTGCCAGCAGCAAGCCTACCTGGGAGCCTCTTTACACAGATACGCAGTATTTT.